Sequencing of this T cell receptor (beta chain) was carried out in a study of identical twins. V lost 6 bases, J lost 1 base, and 13 bases lay in between. This CDR3 is built from 15 residues. This clonotype has more than one count but fewer than ten. TCRdb redid the calling of the 5' RACE reads with MiXCR, one entry per CDR3 protein. The sample consists of 420,000 or so distinct CDR3 sequences, approximately 17% of them appearing once. The sequence derives from a man aged 45-65 years in good health. Sequences were obtained from naive T cells sorted from blood. The rearrangement uses TRBV12-3 or TRBV12-4 and TRBJ2-1; D tentatively fits TRBD1 or TRBD2 (5 bases each). This CDR3 reads CASRGGGLSYNEQFF. The CDR3 bases are TGTGCCAGCAGAGGTGGGGGATTATCCTACAATGAGCAGTTCTTC.